A single sample gave rise to the 14 T cell receptor beta chains below, sequenced in a study of PD-L1 blockade in urothelial cancer. Sequenced by immunoSEQ multiplex PCR; TCRdb stores in-frame clones only, minus some. The top ten clones hold just over 3% of a sample with under 30,000 clones, 87% of them seen once. This material consisted of PBMCs, taken around atezolizumab (anti-PD-L1) treatment. The receptors come from a man in his fifties or sixties with urothelial cancer.

The rearrangement joins TRBV28 to TRBJ2-3, with D possibly matching TRBD1 (6 bases). The CDR3 consists of 14 residues. Germline loops: CDR1 MDHEN, CDR2 SYDVKM. V gave up 5 bases and J gave up 7 bases, with 16 bases separating them. The DNA for the CDR3 is TGTGCCAGCAGTGCGAACACAGGGATTAATACGCAGTATTTT. Its translation: CASSANTGINTQYF.

This clone has a handful of counts. The chain has TRBV5-4 and TRBJ1-2; D is perhaps TRBD1 (5 bases). Germline V gene sequence: CDR1 SGHNT, CDR2 YYREEE (reference sequence). The ends were cut back, 4 bases at V and 4 bases at J, with 14 bases in the middle. This CDR3 has 14 residues. The CDR3 here is CASSPQGFPYGYTF. Written as DNA, the CDR3 is TGTGCCAGCAGCCCGCAGGGTTTTCCCTATGGCTACACCTTC.

The chain combines TRBV10-1 with TRBJ2-4; D ambiguous. V was cut by 2 bases and J by 3 bases, with 5 bases left in between. Germline V gene data show CDR1 as WNHNN and CDR2 as SYGVQD (reference sequence). The CDR3 has 13 residues. CDR3 amino acids: CASSEAGKNIQYF. The CDR3, as DNA: TGCGCCAGCAGTGAGGCAGGCAAAAACATTCAGTACTTC.

The chain employs TRBV12-5 and TRBJ1-1, with D possibly matching TRBD1 (5 bases). The V gene lost 0 bases and the J gene lost 7 bases, with 18 bases spanning the gap. This CDR3 has 16 residues. The germline V gene encodes CDR1 LGHNT and CDR2 FRNRAP. The CDR3 protein is CASGLVWEGASLEAFF. The CDR3 nucleotides read TGTGCTAGTGGTTTGGTATGGGAAGGGGCTTCCCTTGAAGCTTTCTTT.

The V gene is TRBV5-8, the J gene TRBJ2-7, with a possible D match to TRBD1 (6 bases). V was trimmed by 4 bases and J by 0 bases, leaving 11 bases between them. The length of the CDR3 is 14 residues. Looked up from germline, CDR1 is SGHTS and CDR2 is YDEGEE. The CDR3 spells CASSPRTVSYEQYF. For the CDR3, the DNA is TGTGCCAGCAGCCCACGGACAGTCTCCTACGAGCAGTACTTC.

This chain uses TRBV28 with TRBJ1-2; TRBD1 might be the D (5 bases). Trimming shortened V by 5 bases and J by 5 bases, and 9 bases separated the two germline ends. The CDR3 length is 12 residues. Per germline, CDR1 MDHEN and CDR2 SYDVKM. This chain's CDR3 is CASSPPGYGYTF. The CDR3 nucleotides read TGTGCCAGCAGTCCCCCAGGGTATGGCTACACCTTC.

This clone appeared a single time. This chain uses TRBV6-1 with TRBJ1-5, with no clear D. From germline, CDR1 is MNHNS and CDR2 SASEGT. With 3 bases removed from V and 6 bases from J, the gap between germline ends came to 12 bases. The CDR3 contains 14 residues. The chain's CDR3 is CASSDVGLSQPQHF. The CDR3, as DNA: TGTGCCAGCAGTGATGTCGGGTTGAGTCAGCCCCAGCATTTT.

The chain has TRBV7-8 and TRBJ1-5, with D unresolved. Per the germline V gene, CDR1 is SGHVS and CDR2 is FQNEAQ. The CDR3 loop spans 16 amino acids. Trimming shortened V by 0 bases and J by 6 bases, and 15 bases separated the two germline ends. CDR3 residues: CASSLAGGWEGQPQHF. The CDR3 nucleotides read TGTGCCAGCAGCTTAGCGGGCGGCTGGGAGGGTCAGCCCCAGCATTTT.

The chain has TRBV15 and TRBJ1-5; maybe TRBD1 (6 bases). Germline V CDR1 and CDR2: LNHNV, YYDKDF (reference sequence). Trimming took off 3 bases at V and 4 bases at J, with 7 bases between the two ends. This CDR3 is 13 amino acids long. CDR3 amino acids: CATSSRGNQPQHF. Written as DNA, the CDR3 is TGTGCCACCAGCAGCAGGGGTAATCAGCCCCAGCATTTT.

This clone was seen more than once but under ten times. This rearrangement joins TRBV25-1 to TRBJ2-7; possible D gene TRBD1, 6 bases. The V end was cut by 8 bases, the J end by 7 bases, with 18 bases between. CDR1 and CDR2 from the germline V gene are MGHDK and SYGVNS. CDR3 length: 13 residues. The CDR3 sequence: CASRDTGVGEQYF. The CDR3 bases are TGTGCCAGCCGGGACACTGGGGTAGGGGAGCAGTACTTC.

The V call is TRBV19, the J call TRBJ2-1; TRBD2 agrees at 8 bases. The CDR3 spans 15 residues. Germline loops: CDR1 LNHDA, CDR2 SQIVND (reference sequence). After removal of 6 bases from V and 9 bases from J, the junction contained 13 bases not matched to a gene. The CDR3: CASSTGTRWSGEQFF. The DNA for the CDR3 is TGTGCCAGTAGCACCGGGACTAGGTGGTCGGGTGAGCAGTTCTTC. The variable domain in full, completed from reference TRBV19 and TRBJ2-1, reads DGGITQSPKYLFRKEGQNVTLSCEQNLNHDAMYWYRQDPGQGLRLIYYSQIVNDFQKGDIAEGYSVSREKKESFPLTVTSAQKNPTAFYLCASSTGTRWSGEQFFGPGTRLTVL.

The chain combines TRBV7-9 with TRBJ2-5, with 11 bases fitting TRBD1. CDR1 and CDR2 from the germline V gene are SEHNR and FQNEAQ (reference sequence). V gave up 3 bases and J gave up 1 base; unmatched junction bases: 1. The CDR3 has 15 amino acids. The CDR3 DNA sequence: TGTGCCAGCAGCTTTGGACAGGGGGCCCAAGAGACCCAGTACTTC. This encodes CASSFGQGAQETQYF.

This clone appeared a single time. This chain links TRBV29-1 with TRBJ1-4; D uncertain. Trimming left V 4 bases short and J 5 bases short, with 11 bases between. The CDR3 covers 13 residues. Germline V gives CDR1 SQVTM, CDR2 ANQGSEA. This CDR3 reads CSVGGRMNEKLFF. The CDR3 DNA reads as TGCAGCGTTGGAGGGCGGATGAATGAAAAACTGTTTTTT.

The CDR3 here is CASSLGLLNEQFF. In DNA, the CDR3 is TGTGCCAGCAGTTTGGGGCTTCTCAATGAGCAGTTCTTC. This chain uses TRBV11-2 with TRBJ2-1; D possibly corresponds to TRBD1 (5 bases). Looked up from germline, CDR1 is SGHAT and CDR2 is FQNNGV. Trimming cost V 6 bases and J 6 bases, with 12 bases left between them. The CDR3 sequence is 13 residues long.